The 10 T cell receptor beta chains presented below share a single source sample, sequenced in a study of blood T cells in healthy people across ages. Primers used in a second PCR of roughly 6 to 12 cycles were a sample-barcoded 5' primer and a J-beta primer mix. TCRdb fed the 5' RACE reads into MiXCR, producing one record per CDR3 protein. This table has fewer than 800,000 distinct CDR3 sequences, roughly 32% appearing once. The sequenced sample was blood. Every receptor here comes from a woman of 80 years or more in good health.

Only a few counts were recorded for this clonotype. The rearrangement links TRBV19 to TRBJ1-5, with D perhaps matching TRBD1 (5 bases). CDR3 length: 15 residues. Germline assignment: CDR1 LNHDA and CDR2 SQIVND (reference sequence). V lost 1 base and J lost 0, with 7 bases in between. This CDR3 reads CASSIVGDSNQPQHF. In DNA, the CDR3 is TGTGCCAGTAGTATAGTAGGGGATAGCAATCAGCCCCAGCATTTT.

There are many counts of this clonotype. The junction shows a germline mismatch at one end, possibly a read error. The chain carries TRBV12-3 or TRBV12-4 and TRBJ1-1; unclear D gene. The CDR3 runs to 13 residues. The CDR3 nucleotides are TGTGCCAGCAGATTAGATAGGGACACTGAAGCTTTCTTT. Amino acid sequence: CASRLDRDTEAFF.

A single count supports this clonotype. A much larger clone differs by one base, so this may be a read error. This chain links TRBV19 with TRBJ2-5; a possible D gene is TRBD1 (6 bases). CDR3 length: 13 amino acids. Germline-derived CDR1 and CDR2 are LNHDA and SQIVND (reference sequence). The V end was cut by 2 bases, the J end by 3 bases, with 7 bases between. CDR3: CASSINREETQYF. The CDR3 DNA sequence: TGTGCCAGTAGTATAAACAGGGAAGAGACCCAGTACTTC.

On this clonotype: A read error may produce the germline difference seen at one junction end. The rearrangement links TRBV28 to TRBJ2-4; no firm D call. CDR3 length equals 14 residues. Germline loops: CDR1 MDHEN, CDR2 SYDVKM. DNA for the CDR3: TGTGCCAGCAGTTTACAGTTAGCCGAAAACATTCAGTACTTC. Its protein is CASSLQLAENIQYF.

This clonotype was seen a handful of times. In DNA, the CDR3 is TGTGCCATCAGTGAAGGAAAAGGGGAAGCTTTCTTT. This sequence encodes CAISEGKGEAFF. This chain joins TRBV10-3 and TRBJ1-1; D is unresolved. The germline gives CDR1 ENHRY, CDR2 SYGVKD. The CDR3 runs 12 residues. V lost 3 bases and J lost 8, with 10 bases in between.

Regarding this clonotype: A much bigger clone sits one base away, suggesting this may be a read error. The J gene is TRBJ1-5, the V gene TRBV2, with no clear D. Per germline, CDR1 SNHLY and CDR2 FYNNEI. This CDR3 spans 16 amino acids. Here the CDR3 DNA reads TGTGTCAGCACCAACCGCCAAGGACCTGTCAATCAGCCCCAGCATTTT. It encodes CVSTNRQGPVNQPQHF.

This clonotype has only a few counts. The junction and the germline gene differ at one end; a read error may be behind it. The chain has TRBV5-6 and TRBJ2-3; 7 bases fit TRBD2. Germline V gene data show CDR1 as SGHDT and CDR2 as YYEEEE. The CDR3 runs 15 residues. In nucleotides, the CDR3 is TGTGCCAGCAGCTTGGGGGGGGAGGGCACAGATACGCGGTATTTT. It is translated as CASSLGGEGTDTRYF.

This clonotype was found a few times. The chain uses TRBV5-1 and TRBJ1-5; no firm D call. Trimming took off 0 bases at V and 1 base at J, with 8 bases between the two ends. Germline V CDR1 and CDR2: SGHRS, YFSETQ. CDR3 size: 15 residues. The CDR3 DNA follows: TGCGCCAGCAGCTTGGAGGTAGGCAGCAATCAGCCCCAGCATTTT. Its protein is CASSLEVGSNQPQHF. Combining the CDR3 with reference TRBV5-1 and TRBJ1-5 gives the whole variable domain KAGVTQTPRYLIKTRGQQVTLSCSPISGHRSVSWYQQTPGQGLQFLFEYFSETQRNKGNFPGRFSGRQFSNSRSEMNVSTLELGDSALYLCASSLEVGSNQPQHFGDGTRLSIL.

This clonotype was observed a few times. The chain uses TRBV15 and TRBJ1-1; D is unresolved. The CDR3 contains 15 residues. Germline V gives CDR1 LNHNV, CDR2 YYDKDF (reference sequence). V lost 0 bases to trimming and J lost 0 bases, with 8 bases between them. The CDR3 DNA is TGTGCCACCAGCAGAGAATCCCAGCTGAACACTGAAGCTTTCTTT. Its protein product is CATSRESQLNTEAFF.

This clonotype has a count of ten or more. The CDR3 bases are TGTGCCAGCAGCGTAGCCCCAACCCCAACCTACGAGCAGTACTTC. This gives the protein CASSVAPTPTYEQYF. This chain uses TRBV9 with TRBJ2-7; unclear D gene. Germline lookup yields CDR1 SGDLS and CDR2 YYNGEE. The CDR3 length is 15 residues. The germline V and J ends were trimmed by 0 bases and 2 bases, with 12 bases remaining between them.